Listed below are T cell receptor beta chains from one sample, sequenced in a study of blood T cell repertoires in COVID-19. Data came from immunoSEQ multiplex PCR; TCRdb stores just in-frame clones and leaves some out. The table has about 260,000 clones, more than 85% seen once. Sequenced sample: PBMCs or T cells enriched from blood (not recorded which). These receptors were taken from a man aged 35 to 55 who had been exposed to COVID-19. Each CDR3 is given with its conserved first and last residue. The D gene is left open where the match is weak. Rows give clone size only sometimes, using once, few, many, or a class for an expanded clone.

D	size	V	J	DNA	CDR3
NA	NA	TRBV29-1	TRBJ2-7	TGCAGCGTTGCATTATACAGCTCCTACGAGCAGTACTTC	CSVALYSSYEQYF
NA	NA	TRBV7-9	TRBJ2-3	TGTGCCAGCGGCCGGGGAGATACGCAGTATTTT	CASGRGDTQYF
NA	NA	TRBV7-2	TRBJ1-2	TGTGCCAGCAGCTTAGCGGGGCAGTTTAACTATGGCTACACCTTC	CASSLAGQFNYGYTF
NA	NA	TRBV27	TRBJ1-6	TGTGCCAGCAGTTTTTTAAGGACTTATAATTCACCCCTCCACTTT	CASSFLRTYNSPLHF
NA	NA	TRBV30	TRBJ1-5	TGTGCCTGGACTCCTAACAGCCGGAATCAGCCCCAGCATTTT	CAWTPNSRNQPQHF
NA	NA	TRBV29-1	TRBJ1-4	TGCAGCGTTGAGGGTTGGGAAGGGGGAGTTAATGAAAAACTGTTTTTT	CSVEGWEGGVNEKLFF
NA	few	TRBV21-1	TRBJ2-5	TGTGCCAGCAGCAAAGATACGAGCGGCAGGTACCAAGAGACCCAGTACTTC	CASSKDTSGRYQETQYF
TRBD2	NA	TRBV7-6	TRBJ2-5	TGTGCCAGCAGCCAGACTAGCGGGAATGCGGGGACCCAGTACTTC	CASSQTSGNAGTQYF
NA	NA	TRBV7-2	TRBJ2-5	TGTGCCAGCAGCTTAACTGAAGAGACCCAGTACTTC	CASSLTEETQYF
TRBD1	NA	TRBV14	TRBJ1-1	TGTGCCAGCAGCCAGTTGCGGGGACAGGATTCCACTGAAGCTTTCTTT	CASSQLRGQDSTEAFF
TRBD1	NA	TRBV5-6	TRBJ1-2	TGTGCCAGCAGCTTGTTACAGGGGGCGTTTGGCTACACCTTC	CASSLLQGAFGYTF
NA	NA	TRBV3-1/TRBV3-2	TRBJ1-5	TGTGCCAGCAGCCAAGTACAGAGCAATCAGCCCCAGCATTTT	CASSQVQSNQPQHF
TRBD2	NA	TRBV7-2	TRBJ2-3	TGTGCCAGCAGCTTAGCGGGAGCGGGGGCAGATACGCAGTATTTT	CASSLAGAGADTQYF
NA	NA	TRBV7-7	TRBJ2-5	TGTGCCAGCAGCTTAGAGGCTTGGGGGCGGGAGACCCAGTACTTC	CASSLEAWGRETQYF
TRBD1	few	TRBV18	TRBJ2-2	TGTGCCAGCTCACCGCGGCCGACAGGGGTTTACACCGGGGAGCTGTTTTTT	CASSPRPTGVYTGELFF
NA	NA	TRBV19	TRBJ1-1	TGTGCCAGTAGTATATCGGGGTTGGACACTGAAGCTTTCTTT	CASSISGLDTEAFF
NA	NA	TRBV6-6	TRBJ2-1	TGTGCCAGCAGTTTGACTTCCTACAATGAGCAGTTCTTC	CASSLTSYNEQFF
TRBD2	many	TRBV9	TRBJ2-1	TGTGCCAGCAGCGTAGAAGGTGCTAGCGGGAGAGTCGGGAATGAGCAGTTCTTC	CASSVEGASGRVGNEQFF
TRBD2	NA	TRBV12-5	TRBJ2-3	TGTGCTAGTGGTTTTGTCCCGACTAGCGGGGCGACAGATACGCAGTATTTT	CASGFVPTSGATDTQYF
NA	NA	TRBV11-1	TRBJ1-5	TGTGCCAGCAGCTTAGCCCCTTATCAGCCCCAGCATTTT	CASSLAPYQPQHF
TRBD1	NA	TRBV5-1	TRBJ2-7	TGCGCCAGCAGCTTGTTGGGGACAGGGGGCTACGAGCAGTACTTC	CASSLLGTGGYEQYF
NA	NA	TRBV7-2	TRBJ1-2	TGTGCCAGCAGCTTGTTGGGCTCATCTAACTATGGCTACACCTTC	CASSLLGSSNYGYTF
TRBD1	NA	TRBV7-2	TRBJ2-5	TGTGCCAGCAGCTTAGAGAGGGGGCCGGGGACCCAGTACTTC	CASSLERGPGTQYF
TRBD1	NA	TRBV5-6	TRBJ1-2	TGTGCCAGCAGCACAGGACAGGGGGCGGTGGGGTATGGCTACACCTTC	CASSTGQGAVGYGYTF
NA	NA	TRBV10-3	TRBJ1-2	TGTGCCATCAGCCTCGGGGTTATCTATGGCTACACCTTC	CAISLGVIYGYTF
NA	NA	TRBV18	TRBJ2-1	TGTGCCAGCTCACCTGACAGCTACAATGAGCAGTTCTTC	CASSPDSYNEQFF
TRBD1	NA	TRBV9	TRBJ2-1	TGTGCCAGCAGCGTAGCTGCGGCAGGGGGCGCTTACAATGAGCAGTTCTTC	CASSVAAAGGAYNEQFF
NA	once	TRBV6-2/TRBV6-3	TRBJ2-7	TGTGCCAGCAGTTACTCCGGGAGTTCCTACGAGCAGTACTTC	CASSYSGSSYEQYF
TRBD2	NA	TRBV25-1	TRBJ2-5	TGTGCCAGCAGTGAAGGTCGACTAGCGGGAATAGAGACCCAGTACTTC	CASSEGRLAGIETQYF
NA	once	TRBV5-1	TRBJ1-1	TGCGCCAGCAGCTTGGTAGGGTCGAGGGAACCTGAAGCTTTCTTT	CASSLVGSREPEAFF
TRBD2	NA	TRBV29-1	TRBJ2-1	TGCAGCACCGCGACTAGCACCAATGAGCAGTTCTTC	CSTATSTNEQFF
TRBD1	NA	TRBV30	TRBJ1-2	TGTGCCTGGAGTTCCAACAGGGGAGCGAATGGCTACACCTTC	CAWSSNRGANGYTF
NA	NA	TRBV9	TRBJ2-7	TGTGCCAGCAGCGTAGCTTCAGGAACTTACGAGCAGTACTTC	CASSVASGTYEQYF
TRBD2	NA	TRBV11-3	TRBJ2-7	TGTGCCAGCAGCACTTTAGATTTAGCGGGACACCGCCGCGAGCAGTACTTC	CASSTLDLAGHRREQYF
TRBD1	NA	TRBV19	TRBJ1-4	TGTGCCAGTAGGTGGCAGGGGGATGAAAAACTGTTTTTT	CASRWQGDEKLFF
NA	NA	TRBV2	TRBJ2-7	TGTGCCAGCAGTGGGGGTAGCGTCTACGAGCAGTACTTC	CASSGGSVYEQYF
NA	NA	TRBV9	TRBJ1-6	TGTGCCAGCAGCGTAGGGTCCCCTTCCGGGGGGGATTCACCCCTCCACTTT	CASSVGSPSGGDSPLHF
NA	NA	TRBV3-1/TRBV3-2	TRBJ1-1	TGTGCCAGCAGCCAGCGGGGGGGAACTGAAGCTTTCTTT	CASSQRGGTEAFF
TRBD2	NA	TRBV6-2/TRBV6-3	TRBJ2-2	TGTGCCAGCAGTTATCGACGGACTAGTCTCGACGGCGGGGAGCTGTTTTTT	CASSYRRTSLDGGELFF
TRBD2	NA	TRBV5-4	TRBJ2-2	TGTGCCAGCAGCCCGGAGGCTAGCGGGAGGGCCGGGGAGCTGTTTTTT	CASSPEASGRAGELFF
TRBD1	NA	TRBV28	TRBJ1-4	TGTGCCAGCAGTTACAGGGGGGAACTGTTTTTT	CASSYRGELFF
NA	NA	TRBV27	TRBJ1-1	TGTGCCAGCAGTTTATTGGGCGTCACTGAAGCTTTCTTT	CASSLLGVTEAFF
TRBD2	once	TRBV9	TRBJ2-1	TGTGCCAGCAGCGCGGGACTAGCGGGAGGCGGGAGTGAGCAGTTCTTC	CASSAGLAGGGSEQFF
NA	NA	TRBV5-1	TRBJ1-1	TGCGCCAGCAGCAGCAACACAGTAAACACTGAAGCTTTCTTT	CASSSNTVNTEAFF
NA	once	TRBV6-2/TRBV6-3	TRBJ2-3	TGTGCCAGCAGTCCCCTAGCTCACTATCAGTATTTT	CASSPLAHYQYF
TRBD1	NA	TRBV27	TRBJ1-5	TGTGCCAGCAGCAGACAGGGTTTGAATCAGCCCCAGCATTTT	CASSRQGLNQPQHF
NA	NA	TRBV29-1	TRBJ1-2	TGCAGCGTTGAAGATCGGAGATCTGGCGGTGGCTACACCTTC	CSVEDRRSGGGYTF
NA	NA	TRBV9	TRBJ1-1	TGTGCCAGCAGCGCACAACCCGGGGGGAGCACTGAAGCTTTCTTT	CASSAQPGGSTEAFF
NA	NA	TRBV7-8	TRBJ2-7	TGTGCCAGCAGCTTAGCAGAGAATAAGCAGTACTTC	CASSLAENKQYF
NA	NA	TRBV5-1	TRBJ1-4	TGCGCCAGCAGCTTGGGATCCAGAGGCGTGTATGAAAAACTGTTTTTT	CASSLGSRGVYEKLFF
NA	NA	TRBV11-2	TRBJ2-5	TGTGCCAGCAGCCGGAGGGGCCAAGAGACCCAGTACTTC	CASSRRGQETQYF
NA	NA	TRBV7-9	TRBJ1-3	TGTGCCAGCAGTTCGGACAGTTACTCTGGAAACACCATATATTTT	CASSSDSYSGNTIYF
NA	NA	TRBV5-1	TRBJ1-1	TGCGCCAGCAGCTTGGCCGGGGGGCTGCCCCCCTATACTGAAGCTTTCTTT	CASSLAGGLPPYTEAFF
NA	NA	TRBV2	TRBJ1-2	TGTGCCAGCAGTGAACAGGTTGGTGGCTACACCTTC	CASSEQVGGYTF
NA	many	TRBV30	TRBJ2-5	TGTGCCTGGAGTACCCGAGGGCCCTGGTACCAAGAGACCCAGTACTTC	CAWSTRGPWYQETQYF
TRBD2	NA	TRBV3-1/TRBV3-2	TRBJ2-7	TGTGCCAGCAGCCCCTTAGCGGGAGCGGGGTACGAGCAGTACTTC	CASSPLAGAGYEQYF
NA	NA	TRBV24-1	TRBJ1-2	TGTGCCACCAGTGATTCCAAATCAACTACCAATTTATATGGCTACACCTTC	CATSDSKSTTNLYGYTF